The rows below give T cell receptor beta chains drawn from one sample of a study of T cells in Graves' hyperthyroidism and ophthalmopathy. TCRdb ran MiXCR on the multiplex PCR reads and lists one entry per CDR3 protein. The table lists 700,000 to 850,000 distinct CDR3 sequences, approximately 40% of them singletons. Sequenced: blood. The receptors were sampled from a woman aged 40 to 49 with Graves' hyperthyroidism. Both conserved end residues are part of each CDR3. The order of the fields is J gene, clone size, V gene, D gene, CDR3 DNA, CDR3 protein. The D gene is left open where the match is weak. The size field is filled for only some rows; it gives once, few, many or a size class.

J: TRBJ1-5
size: -
V: TRBV7-9
D: TRBD1
DNA: TGTGCCAGCAGCTTCGGACAGGGCCGGCAGCCCCAGCATTTT
CDR3: CASSFGQGRQPQHF

J: TRBJ1-3
size: many
V: TRBV25-1
D: -
DNA: TGTGCCAGCAGTGATGATGGGTCGCCTGAAAACACCATATATTTT
CDR3: CASSDDGSPENTIYF

J: TRBJ2-7
size: many
V: TRBV29-1
D: -
DNA: TGCAGCCCGAACGTAACGGTGGTGGGAACCTACGAGCAGTACTTC
CDR3: CSPNVTVVGTYEQYF

J: TRBJ1-2
size: once
V: TRBV9
D: -
DNA: TGTGCCAGCAGCACAGGACTGGGGGGGGCGTATGGCTACACCTTC
CDR3: CASSTGLGGAYGYTF

J: TRBJ1-4
size: -
V: TRBV7-3
D: TRBD1
DNA: TGTGCCAGCAGCCACCGGGACAGCCTTTGGGAAAAACTGTTTTTT
CDR3: CASSHRDSLWEKLFF

J: TRBJ2-1
size: once
V: TRBV2
D: -
DNA: TGTGCCAGCTGGGGCAGGGGCGAGCAGTTCTTC
CDR3: CASWGRGEQFF

J: TRBJ2-7
size: -
V: TRBV7-2
D: -
DNA: TGTGCCAGCAGCTTGATATCGGCGGGGGCAACATACGAGCAGTACTTC
CDR3: CASSLISAGATYEQYF

J: TRBJ2-5
size: few
V: TRBV6-2/TRBV6-3
D: -
DNA: TGTGCCAGCCCGCGGACGGATAACGTCGGCCGGGAGACCCAGTACTTC
CDR3: CASPRTDNVGRETQYF

J: TRBJ1-2
size: many
V: TRBV19
D: TRBD1
DNA: TGTGCCAGTATCTCCCGGGACAGAGTTGAAGGCTACACCTTC
CDR3: CASISRDRVEGYTF

J: TRBJ1-6
size: -
V: TRBV4-2
D: -
DNA: TGTGCCAGCAGCCAAGACCCTTATAATTCACCCCTCCACTTT
CDR3: CASSQDPYNSPLHF

J: TRBJ1-6
size: few
V: TRBV6-6
D: -
DNA: TGTGCCAGCAGCCCTATGATGGGGTTCAGTTCACCCCTCCACTTT
CDR3: CASSPMMGFSSPLHF

J: TRBJ1-2
size: few
V: TRBV12-3/TRBV12-4
D: -
DNA: TGTGCCAGCAACCTTAGGTCGGGGGCGGACTATGGCTACACCTTC
CDR3: CASNLRSGADYGYTF

J: TRBJ1-5
size: -
V: TRBV20-1
D: TRBD1
DNA: TGCAGTGCTAGACAGGGGGGTAGTAGTCAGCCCCAGCATTTT
CDR3: CSARQGGSSQPQHF

J: TRBJ2-2
size: few
V: TRBV7-2
D: -
DNA: TGTGCCAGCAGTACTTGGGAGTTACCCGACACCGGGGAGCTGTTTTTT
CDR3: CASSTWELPDTGELFF

J: TRBJ1-1
size: -
V: TRBV6-5
D: -
DNA: TGTGCCAGCAGTTACTCAGCCCAGATGAACACTGAAGCTTTCTTT
CDR3: CASSYSAQMNTEAFF